This T cell receptor beta chain was sequenced for a study of T cells after yellow fever vaccination. Germline CDR1 reads MDHEN; CDR2 reads SYDVKM. This CDR3 spans 17 amino acids. V was cut by 5 bases and J by 2 bases, with 20 bases left in between. In its sample, this clonotype was seen a few times. Each CDR3 protein is one row after TCRdb ran MiXCR on the 5' RACE reads. The table has 300,000 to 350,000 distinct CDR3 sequences, roughly 8% seen once. Sequencing was performed on PBMCs, taken about 41 days after the first yellow fever vaccination. The receptor's source is a man aged 18 to 30 who received the YFV17D yellow fever vaccine. V usage is TRBV28 and J usage is TRBJ2-3, with D perhaps TRBD2 (7 bases). CDR3 in DNA: TGTGCCAGCAGTCCTCGATGGGGGCGGGGGCCCACAGATACGCAGTATTTT. Protein sequence: CASSPRWGRGPTDTQYF.